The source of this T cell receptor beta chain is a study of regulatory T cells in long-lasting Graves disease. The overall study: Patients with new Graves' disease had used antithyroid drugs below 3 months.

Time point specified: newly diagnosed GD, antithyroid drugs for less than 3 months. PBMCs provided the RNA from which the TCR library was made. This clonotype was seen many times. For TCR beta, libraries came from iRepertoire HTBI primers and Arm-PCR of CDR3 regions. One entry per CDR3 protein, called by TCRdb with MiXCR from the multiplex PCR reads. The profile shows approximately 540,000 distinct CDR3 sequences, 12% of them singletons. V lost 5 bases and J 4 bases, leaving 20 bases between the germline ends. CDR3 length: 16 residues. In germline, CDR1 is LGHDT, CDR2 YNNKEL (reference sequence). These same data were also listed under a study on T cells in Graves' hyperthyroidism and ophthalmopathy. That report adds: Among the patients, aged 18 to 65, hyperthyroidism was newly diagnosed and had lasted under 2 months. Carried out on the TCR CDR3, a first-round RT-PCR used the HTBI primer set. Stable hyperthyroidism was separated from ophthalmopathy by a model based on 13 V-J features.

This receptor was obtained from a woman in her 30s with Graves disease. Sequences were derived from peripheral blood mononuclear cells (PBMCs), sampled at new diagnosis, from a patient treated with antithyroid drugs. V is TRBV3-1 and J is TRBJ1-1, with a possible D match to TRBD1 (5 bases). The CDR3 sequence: CASSSPVPAGGTEAFF. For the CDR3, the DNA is TGTGCCAGCAGCAGCCCTGTGCCAGCGGGGGGCACTGAAGCTTTCTTT. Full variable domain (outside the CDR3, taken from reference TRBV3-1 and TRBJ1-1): DTAVSQTPKYLVTQMGNDKSIKCEQNLGHDTMYWYKQDSKKFLKIMFSYNNKELIINETVPNRFSPKSPDKAHLNLHINSLELGDSAVYFCASSSPVPAGGTEAFFGQGTRLTVV.